This T cell receptor (beta chain) was retrieved from a study of OX40 agonist ivuxolimab in advanced cancers. At the level of the study: Averaging roughly 60 years in age, with a range of roughly 20 to 80, the cohort was 65% to 85% male. Treatment received earlier with anti-PD-1, anti-PD-L1 or anti-CTLA-4 agents was allowed, and around 40% had some.

V lost 7 bases and J 1 base, leaving 10 bases between the germline ends. Per germline, CDR1 SNHLY and CDR2 FYNNEI. This CDR3 spans 13 amino acids. The table came from immunoSEQ multiplex PCR; TCRdb's copy has only in-frame clones and leaves some out. The sample lists about 60,000 clones, almost 90% occurring once. Overall study findings and caveats: CD8+ T cells showed, on average, more clonal expansion than CD4+ cells.

Blood sampling was done at baseline, cycle 4 day 1, and cycle 7 day 1. In regard to this clone: The antigen is undetermined.

V usage is TRBV2 and J usage is TRBJ1-2, with a possible D match to TRBD1 (6 bases). This clonotype was obtained from an adult with an advanced solid tumor such as melanoma, head and neck, liver or kidney cancer. The specimen comprised CD4+ or CD8+ T cells sorted from blood, sampled in a trial of the OX40 agonist ivuxolimab. The CDR3 is CASKGVGNYGYTF. The CDR3 bases are TGTGCCAGCAAGGGGGTCGGTAACTATGGCTACACCTTC.